A selection of T cell receptor beta chains follows, all from one sample in a study of CD8 T cells in ankylosing spondylitis. MiXCR was run by TCRdb on the 5' RACE reads, yielding one entry per CDR3 protein. The table has hundreds of thousands of distinct CDR3 sequences, about 13% seen once. The specimen sequenced was blood, either unsorted or a sorted T cell fraction (not recorded which). These receptors were obtained from a male donor with ankylosing spondylitis. Each CDR3 is given with its conserved first and last residue. The D gene is left open where the match is weak. Clone size, where shown, is once, few, many, or a class for clones that have expanded.

length | J | size | D | V | DNA | CDR3
14 | TRBJ2-1 | NA | NA | TRBV7-9 | TGTGCCAGCAGCTTAGTTTCAGGGACGAATGAGCAGTTCTTC | CASSLVSGTNEQFF
15 | TRBJ2-1 | many | NA | TRBV12-3/TRBV12-4 | TGTGCCAGCAGCCCTACAGGAGACTCCTACAATGAGCAGTTCTTC | CASSPTGDSYNEQFF
12 | TRBJ2-3 | many | NA | TRBV7-2 | TGTGCCAGCAGCTTCGGGGGAGATACGCAGTATTTT | CASSFGGDTQYF
15 | TRBJ2-1 | NA | NA | TRBV27 | TGTGCCAGCAGTTTTAGGCCAGGAGAATACAATGAGCAGTTCTTC | CASSFRPGEYNEQFF
16 | TRBJ2-2 | once | NA | TRBV5-6 | TGTGCCAGCAGCTTAGATACCGCGACGAACACCGGGGAGCTGTTTTTT | CASSLDTATNTGELFF
17 | TRBJ2-6 | NA | TRBD1 | TRBV5-1 | TGCGCCAGCAGCTGGCGGGGACAGGGTACTGGGGCCAACGTCCTGACTTTC | CASSWRGQGTGANVLTF
15 | TRBJ1-1 | few | TRBD1 | TRBV6-1 | TGTGCCAGCACCCTCGGACAGGCCTTGAACACTGAAGCTTTCTTT | CASTLGQALNTEAFF
14 | TRBJ2-5 | many | TRBD2 | TRBV29-1 | TGCAGCGTCGAACGGACTAGCGGGAGTCAGACCCAGTACTTC | CSVERTSGSQTQYF
15 | TRBJ2-7 | few | TRBD2 | TRBV20-1 | TGCAGTGCGCCTACTAGCGGGAGGGCCCAGTACGAGCAGTACTTC | CSAPTSGRAQYEQYF
17 | TRBJ2-5 | NA | TRBD1 | TRBV7-9 | TGTGCCAGCAGCTTAGCTGGGACAGGGGGCGGAGGAGAGACCCAGTACTTC | CASSLAGTGGGGETQYF
16 | TRBJ1-5 | NA | NA | TRBV14 | TGTGCCAGCAGCCCTGGGGGCGGTCTTAGCAATCAGCCCCAGCATTTT | CASSPGGGLSNQPQHF
16 | TRBJ2-2 | NA | NA | TRBV2 | TGTGCCAGCAGTGACTGGGGGCAAGCAAACACCGGGGAGCTGTTTTTT | CASSDWGQANTGELFF
16 | TRBJ1-5 | NA | NA | TRBV7-8 | TGTGCCAGCAGCCGGGGTGGGTTTTTGGAGAATCAGCCCCAGCATTTT | CASSRGGFLENQPQHF
13 | TRBJ1-1 | NA | NA | TRBV2 | TGTGCCAGCGGTGCGGGCCCGAACACTGAAGCTTTCTTT | CASGAGPNTEAFF
15 | TRBJ2-3 | NA | NA | TRBV3-1 | TGTGCCAGCAGCCAAATCCCGGGAGTTACAGATACGCAGTATTTT | CASSQIPGVTDTQYF
11 | TRBJ2-1 | NA | NA | TRBV7-8 | TGTGCCAGCAGCCCAGGGACTCAGCAGTTCTTC | CASSPGTQQFF
16 | TRBJ2-5 | many | TRBD2 | TRBV12-3/TRBV12-4 | TGTGCCAGCAGCCTAACTAGCGGGAGGGCCTATCAGACCCAGTACTTC | CASSLTSGRAYQTQYF
11 | TRBJ2-1 | many | NA | TRBV12-3/TRBV12-4 | TGTGCCAGCAGCTTAGTTGATGAGCAGTTCTTC | CASSLVDEQFF
15 | TRBJ2-7 | few | NA | TRBV20-1 | TGCAGTGCTAGAGATGTGGGGCCCCCATCCTACGAGCAGTACTTC | CSARDVGPPSYEQYF
15 | TRBJ2-5 | few | NA | TRBV5-1 | TGCGCCAGCAGCTTAATTGACGGGCCGGGAGAGACCCAGTACTTC | CASSLIDGPGETQYF
15 | TRBJ1-2 | many | NA | TRBV5-1 | TGCGCCAGCAGCTCCGCATCTCAGGGCGTCCATGGCTACACCTTC | CASSSASQGVHGYTF
16 | TRBJ2-7 | few | TRBD2 | TRBV7-9 | TGTGCCAGCAGCTTATTGGGAAGCGGGGCTTCCTACGAGCAGTACTTC | CASSLLGSGASYEQYF
16 | TRBJ2-5 | few | NA | TRBV5-1 | TGCGCCAGCAGCTTGGCCCTGGGACTGAACCTAGAGACCCAGTACTTC | CASSLALGLNLETQYF
16 | TRBJ2-6 | NA | NA | TRBV10-1 | TGCGCCAGCAGTCTGCCCAACAGGGTAGGGGCCAACGTCCTGACTTTC | CASSLPNRVGANVLTF
12 | TRBJ1-2 | many | NA | TRBV12-3/TRBV12-4 | TGTGCCAGCAGTCCCTACCGCTATGGCTACACCTTC | CASSPYRYGYTF
12 | TRBJ2-7 | many | NA | TRBV24-1 | TGTGCCACCAGTGAGCCTCAGGGCGAGCAGTACTTC | CATSEPQGEQYF
15 | TRBJ1-1 | few | NA | TRBV7-2 | TGTGCCAGCAGCCCCTGGGGGGGAGGGATCACTGAAGCTTTCTTT | CASSPWGGGITEAFF
16 | TRBJ2-7 | few | NA | TRBV5-1 | TGCGCCAGCAGCTTGTCCGGGACAAATGCGGGCTACGAGCAGTACTTC | CASSLSGTNAGYEQYF
14 | TRBJ1-1 | few | NA | TRBV7-2 | TGTGCCAGCAGCCCGCAACAGGGTTACTCTGAAGCTTTCTTT | CASSPQQGYSEAFF
14 | TRBJ2-4 | NA | NA | TRBV7-8 | TGTGCCAGCAGCTCCCCTCCGCGGTTCCACATTCAGTACTTC | CASSSPPRFHIQYF
13 | TRBJ2-5 | NA | NA | TRBV20-1 | TGCAGTGCTCAGCGACTGTACCAAGAGACCCAGTACTTC | CSAQRLYQETQYF
14 | TRBJ1-5 | NA | NA | TRBV7-8 | TGTGCCAGCAGCTTAGAACGGGACAATCAGCCCCAGCATTTT | CASSLERDNQPQHF
12 | TRBJ1-1 | few | NA | TRBV7-6 | TGTGCCAGCGGAGGCCCCATCACTGAAGCTTTCTTT | CASGGPITEAFF